Only a few counts were recorded for the clone carrying this T cell receptor (beta chain). Antigen unknown. This specimen comes from a study of T cells in Graves' hyperthyroidism and ophthalmopathy. Study in general: Initial diagnosis, before any treatment, was when peripheral blood was collected. Findings of the study overall: Blood held most thyroid clonotypes expanded above 0.001 frequency. A model of 13 V-J features distinguished ophthalmopathy from stable hyperthyroidism. Before onset, ophthalmopathy was predicted by the model a median around 6.5 months earlier.

Amplification of TCR beta CDR3 regions was performed using RNA transcripts as template. HTBI primers drove first-round RT-PCR of the TCR CDR3. TCRdb fed the multiplex PCR reads into MiXCR, producing one record per CDR3 protein. This sample carries roughly 660,000 distinct CDR3 sequences, 17% of them seen once, and the ten largest clones take around 15%. Germline V CDR1 and CDR2: SGHDN, FVKESK. This CDR3 spans 14 amino acids. V gave up 1 base and J gave up 1 base, with 8 bases separating them. This TCR was sampled from a man aged 50-59 years with Graves' hyperthyroidism. The sequencing input was blood. The chain carries TRBV14 and TRBJ2-7, with D possibly matching TRBD2 (6 bases). The CDR3 DNA follows: TGTGCCAGCAGCCAAGGTGGGAGGTCCTACGAGCAGTACTTC. Residues: CASSQGGRSYEQYF.